Detailed here is one T cell receptor beta chain. A few counts support this clonotype. Its target antigen remains unknown. Per-base qualities were not stored, and no clone one base away is much larger. The entry originates in a study of T-cell memory formation after mild COVID-19 (TCRdb year 2021). As for the study more broadly: TCR sequence clusters from the two donors were largely donor specific. Longitudinal TCRalpha and TCRbeta repertoire sequencing tracked T-cell clones expanding and contracting after mild COVID-19 in two donors. Two young, previously healthy adult volunteers made up the cohort, one male and one female.

This sample was sequenced with an Illumina NovaSeq 6000. TCRalpha and TCRbeta cDNA libraries were built by 5'RACE with constant-segment primers, adding sample barcodes and unique molecular identifiers. Trizol reagent was used to extract RNA from every sample. Library amplification was performed in two PCR steps, and a second sample barcode and Illumina TruSeq adapters were introduced in the second step. Sequencing of the libraries was done on an Illumina NovaSeq, producing 2 x 150 bp paired-end reads. Turning to the authors' computational methods: Demultiplexing of reads and collapsing into UMI-guided consensus sequences were performed with migec v1.2.7. Using mixcr v2.1.11, the UMI consensuses were aligned to TRA and TRB V and J templates and assembled into clonotypes. Clonotypes were classified as expanded or contracted when called significant by both edgeR and NoisET, with noise models trained on biological replicates. For edgeR calls, a false discovery rate-adjusted p below 0.01 and a log2 fold-change threshold of 1 were applied. As an exploratory analysis of dynamics, PCA with hierarchical clustering was applied to max-normalized trajectories of the 1000 most abundant clonotypes. The CD4 or CD8 phenotype of responding clones was assigned using the separately sequenced CD4+ and CD8+ repertoires. TCRdb reworked the public reads: Q25 trimming with fastp, MiXCR clone assembly, productive beta chains retained. Identical CDR3 protein sequences are pooled into one entry, listed with their most common genes and DNA. None of the V and J calls come from the authors' own analysis; TCRdb made them. This sample holds some 310,000 distinct CDR3 sequences; around a fifth were observed only once. The top ten clones comprise around 20% of the sample.

Study-level results and caveats: The study covered only two mild cases, and larger cohorts including severe cases with pre-infection samples were considered necessary. Some responding clones were found in pre-infection memory, which suggests that pre-existing cross-reactive memory T cells took part in the SARS-CoV-2 response. Whether the second-wave clones peaking on day 37 were SARS-CoV-2 specific was not confirmed. Contracting CD4+ clones appeared mostly in the CM and EM memory subsets, whereas CD8+ clones were enriched in EMRA. Clones that contracted from day 15 to 85 showed balanced CD4/CD8 phenotypes, whereas a second wave of clones that expanded from day 15 to 37 leaned towards CD4+.

The trim is 5 bases for V and 0 bases for J, with a gap of 17 bases between the germline ends. Its CDR3 holds 17 amino acids, cysteine through phenylalanine. The DNA shown is the 51-base CDR3, in frame from base 1. For CDR1 and CDR2, the germline V gene (reference sequence) lists SEHNR and FQNEAQ. PBMCs were isolated by Ficoll-Paque density gradient centrifugation. The sequence was obtained from a young man who had mild COVID-19 (a few samples of this study predate the infection). The sample titles of this study are shuffled in the database, so cell type and time point are left out; the donor was told from shared clones. Material: PBMCs or a T cell subset sorted from them (not recorded which). Here the chain combines TRBV7-9 and TRBJ1-5, and the D gene may be TRBD1, 6 bases matching. The nucleotide sequence reads TGTGCCAGCAGCCTCAGGGGTCCGGGGTATAGCAATCAGCCCCAGCATTTT. It translates as CASSLRGPGYSNQPQHF.